This T cell receptor beta chain stems from a study of T cells in Graves' hyperthyroidism and ophthalmopathy. General observations from the study: Among thyroid clonotypes expanded above 0.001, most also appeared in blood.

What was amplified from RNA transcripts were TCR beta CDR3 regions. HTBI primers were the set used in a first-round RT-PCR of the TCR CDR3. One entry per CDR3 protein results from TCRdb running MiXCR on the multiplex PCR reads. The repertoire holds 450,000 to 700,000 distinct CDR3 sequences, with 46% as singletons. Patients were excluded because of uncontrolled infection, other autoimmune disease, pregnancy or lactation. Clinical symptoms, serum thyroxine and TRAb, thyroid ultrasound and orbital computed tomography were used for the diagnoses. Germline V gives CDR1 LNHDA, CDR2 SQIVND (reference sequence). The CDR3 loop spans 14 amino acids. With 6 bases removed from V and 11 bases from J, the gap between germline ends came to 17 bases. About this clonotype itself: What it binds is not known.

Sequences were obtained from peripheral blood or thyroid tissue (not recorded which). This receptor was identified in an adult woman with Graves' disease, either hyperthyroidism or ophthalmopathy (not recorded which). The chain joins TRBV19 to TRBJ2-6; D possibly uses TRBD1 or TRBD2 (5 bases each). The CDR3, as DNA: TGTGCCAGTAGCCGGGACGTACTCTCCTACGTCCTGACTTTC. This gives the protein CASSRDVLSYVLTF. The complete variable domain, with remaining parts taken from reference TRBV19 and TRBJ2-6, reads DGGITQSPKYLFRKEGQNVTLSCEQNLNHDAMYWYRQDPGQGLRLIYYSQIVNDFQKGDIAEGYSVSREKKESFPLTVTSAQKNPTAFYLCASSRDVLSYVLTFGAGSRLTVL.